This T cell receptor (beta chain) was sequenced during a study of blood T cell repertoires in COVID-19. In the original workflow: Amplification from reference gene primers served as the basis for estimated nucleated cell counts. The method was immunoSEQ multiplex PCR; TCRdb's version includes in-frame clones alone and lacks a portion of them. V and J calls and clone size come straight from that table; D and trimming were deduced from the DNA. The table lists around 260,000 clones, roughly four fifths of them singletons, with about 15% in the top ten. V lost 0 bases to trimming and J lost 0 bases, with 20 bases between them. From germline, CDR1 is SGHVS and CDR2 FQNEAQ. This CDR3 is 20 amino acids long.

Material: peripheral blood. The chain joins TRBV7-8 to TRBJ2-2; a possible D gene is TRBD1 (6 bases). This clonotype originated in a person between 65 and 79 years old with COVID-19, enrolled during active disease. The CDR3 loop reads CASSLAVRGTTMTNTGELFF. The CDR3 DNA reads TGTGCCAGCAGCTTAGCGGTAAGAGGGACAACTATGACGAACACCGGGGAGCTGTTTTTT.